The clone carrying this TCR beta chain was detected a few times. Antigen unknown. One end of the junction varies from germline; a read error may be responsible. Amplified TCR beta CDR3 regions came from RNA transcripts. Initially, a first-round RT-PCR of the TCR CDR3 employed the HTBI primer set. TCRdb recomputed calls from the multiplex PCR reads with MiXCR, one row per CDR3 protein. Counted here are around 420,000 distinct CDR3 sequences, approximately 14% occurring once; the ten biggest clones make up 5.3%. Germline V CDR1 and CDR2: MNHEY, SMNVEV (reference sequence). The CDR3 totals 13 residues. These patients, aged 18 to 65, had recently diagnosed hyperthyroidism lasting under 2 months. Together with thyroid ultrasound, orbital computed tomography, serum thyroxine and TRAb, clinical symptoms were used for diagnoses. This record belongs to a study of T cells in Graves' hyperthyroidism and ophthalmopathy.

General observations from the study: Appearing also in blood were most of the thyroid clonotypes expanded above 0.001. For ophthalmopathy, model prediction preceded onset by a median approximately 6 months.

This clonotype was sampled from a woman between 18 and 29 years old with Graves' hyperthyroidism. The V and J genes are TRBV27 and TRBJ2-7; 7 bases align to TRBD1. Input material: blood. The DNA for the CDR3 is TGTGCCAGCAGCTACAGGGGAGCCTACGGGCAGTACTTC. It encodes CASSYRGAYGQYF.